Reported below is one T cell receptor (beta chain). The protocol was immunoSEQ multiplex PCR, while the TCRdb copy is restricted to in-frame clones and leaves out a portion. Among about 81,000 clones listed, 81% were seen once. This sample stems from a study of technical replicates of blood from several donors. With V trimmed by 1 base and J by 5 bases, 6 bases remained unmatched. CDR1 is SGDLS, CDR2 YYNGEE, per germline. CDR3 length: 14 amino acids. J is TRBJ2-7 and V is TRBV9; 7 bases are shared with TRBD1. This receptor was identified in a human donor in good health. Some clones in this sample may be carry-over from other donors' samples. Material: PBMCs. In DNA, the CDR3 is TGTGCCAGCAGCGTAAAACAGGGGTCGAACGAGCAGTACTTC. It is translated as CASSVKQGSNEQYF.